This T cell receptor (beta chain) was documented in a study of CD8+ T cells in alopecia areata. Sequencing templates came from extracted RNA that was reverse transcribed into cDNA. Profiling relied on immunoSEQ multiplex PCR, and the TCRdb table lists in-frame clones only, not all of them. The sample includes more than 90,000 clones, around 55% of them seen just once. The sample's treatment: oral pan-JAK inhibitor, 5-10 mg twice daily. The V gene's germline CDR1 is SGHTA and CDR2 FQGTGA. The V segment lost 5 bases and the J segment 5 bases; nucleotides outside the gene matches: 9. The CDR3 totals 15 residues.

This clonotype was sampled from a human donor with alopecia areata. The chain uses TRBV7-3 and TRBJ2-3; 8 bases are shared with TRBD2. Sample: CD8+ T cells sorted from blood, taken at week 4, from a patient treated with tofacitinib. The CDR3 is CASSPTGGPGDTQYF. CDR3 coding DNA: TGTGCCAGCAGCCCTACGGGAGGGCCAGGAGATACGCAGTATTTT.